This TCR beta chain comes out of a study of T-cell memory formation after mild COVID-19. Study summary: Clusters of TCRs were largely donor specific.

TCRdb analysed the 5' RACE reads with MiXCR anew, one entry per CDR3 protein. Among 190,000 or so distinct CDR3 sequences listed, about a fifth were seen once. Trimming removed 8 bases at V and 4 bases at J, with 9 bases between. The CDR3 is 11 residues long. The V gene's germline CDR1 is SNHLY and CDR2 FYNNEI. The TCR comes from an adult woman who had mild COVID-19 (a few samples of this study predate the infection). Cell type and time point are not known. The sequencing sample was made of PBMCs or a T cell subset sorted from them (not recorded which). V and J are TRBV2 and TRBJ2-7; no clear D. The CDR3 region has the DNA TGTGCCAGCGAGACACAGTACGAGCAGTACTTC. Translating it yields CASETQYEQYF.